These 15 T cell receptor beta chains came from one sample sequenced in a study of spatial heterogeneity in lung cancer. Study results and limitations: Tumor mutation counts were tracked by expanded intratumoral alpha and beta TCR counts.

No cognate antigen is known for these TCRs. TCRdb re-called the 5' RACE reads through MiXCR, storing one row per CDR3 protein. Altogether some 15,000 distinct CDR3 sequences are present, approximately 4.8% being singletons, with the ten largest covering about a sixth. Described time point: sample taken at primary tumor resection. The sequences come from lung tumor tissue, collected at surgery. The receptor source for this set is a female donor with early-stage non-small cell lung cancer.

A few counts support this clonotype. This beta chain is a stray sequence in a library constructed for alpha chains; its clone size is not meaningful. The chain carries TRBV25-1 and TRBJ2-3; unclear D gene. Trimming left V 3 bases short and J 2 bases short, with 6 bases between. Germline CDR1 MGHDK, CDR2 SYGVNS. The CDR3 has 13 residues. In DNA, the CDR3 is TGTGCCAGCAGTGATCGACACACAGATACGCAGTATTTT. Its translation is CASSDRHTDTQYF.

This clonotype was seen many times. Little can be read into the size of this beta chain, an off-target read in a library designed for alpha chains. The chain uses TRBV11-2 and TRBJ2-2; D gene unclear. V was pared by 0 bases and J by 9 bases, with 8 bases between. This CDR3 has 13 residues. Germline V gene lookup returns CDR1 SGHAT and CDR2 FQNNGV. The CDR3 nucleotides are TGTGCCAGCAGCTTAGAGGCGGAACGGGAGCTGTTTTTT. It yields the protein CASSLEAERELFF.

To note about this clonotype: This beta chain is a stray sequence in a library constructed for alpha chains; its clone size is not meaningful. The CDR3 loop reads CASSRPLESHTDTQYF. CDR3 nucleotides: TGTGCCAGCAGCCGACCCTTGGAAAGCCACACAGATACGCAGTATTTT. The V call is TRBV4-2, the J call TRBJ2-3, with unresolved D. V was cut by 4 bases and J by 2 bases, with 16 bases left in between. Germline CDR1 and CDR2: LGHNA and YNFKEQ. The CDR3 is 16 amino acids.

This clonotype was detected a few times. Little can be read into the size of this beta chain, an off-target read in a library designed for alpha chains. The chain combines TRBV7-8 with TRBJ2-4; 10 positions match TRBD2. CDR1 is SGHVS and CDR2 is FQNEAQ in the germline V gene. The V gene end was trimmed by 5 bases and the J gene end by 0 bases; junction bases not matched to a gene: 10. This CDR3 is 18 amino acids long. The CDR3 is CASSREVAGGIAKNIQYF. The CDR3 nucleotides are TGTGCCAGCAGCCGAGAAGTAGCGGGGGGTATAGCCAAAAACATTCAGTACTTC.

This clonotype has ten or more counts. Being off target in a library aimed at alpha chains, this beta chain has a size of little meaning. V is TRBV11-2 and J is TRBJ2-5, with D perhaps given as TRBD1 or TRBD2 (6 bases each). The germline gives CDR1 SGHAT, CDR2 FQNNGV. V was pared by 5 bases and J by 5 bases, with 9 bases between. The CDR3 extends over 12 amino acids. CDR3 sequence (DNA): TGTGCCAGCAGCCGGGGGCCTGAGACCCAGTACTTC. Residues: CASSRGPETQYF.

In its sample, this clonotype was seen many times. This beta chain is an off-target read within a library intended for alpha chains, so its frequency means little. The chain couples TRBV30 to TRBJ1-2; tentatively, D is TRBD1 (6 bases). The CDR3 totals 13 residues. V lost 2 bases and J 5 bases, leaving 12 bases between the germline ends. From germline, CDR1 is GTSNPN and CDR2 SVGIG (reference sequence). CDR3 loop: CAWSSDRLYGYTF. The CDR3 DNA reads TGTGCCTGGAGTTCCGACAGGTTGTATGGCTACACCTTC.

This clonotype has a count of ten or more. Found in a library prepared for alpha chains, this beta chain is an off-target read, and its abundance has little meaning. The rearrangement links TRBV4-3 to TRBJ1-1; 7 bases agree with TRBD1. With 1 base clipped from V and 4 bases from J, the junction kept 12 bases outside the gene matches. Germline V CDR1 and CDR2: LGHNA, YSLEER. The CDR3 length is 17 residues. The DNA for the CDR3 is TGCGCCAGCAGCCAAGCCCACATTGAGGGGGCCGGCACTGAAGCTTTCTTT. Translating it yields CASSQAHIEGAGTEAFF.

This clonotype was counted many times. For a library built for alpha chains, this beta chain is a stray read; little rests on its size. CDR3 protein: CASGLGGSNQPQHF. The DNA of the CDR3 is TGTGCTAGTGGTTTGGGGGGGTCCAATCAGCCCCAGCATTTT. This chain links TRBV12-5 with TRBJ1-5; TRBD1 might be the D (5 bases). CDR3 length: 14 amino acids. Germline lookup yields CDR1 LGHNT and CDR2 FRNRAP. V lost 1 base to trimming and J lost 3 bases, with 7 bases between them.

This clonotype appeared many times. Because this beta chain is a stray read in a library intended to capture alpha chains, its abundance should not be given much weight. The chain uses TRBV9 and TRBJ2-6; D not resolved. With 1 base removed from V and 4 bases from J, the gap between germline ends came to 6 bases. Germline loops: CDR1 SGDLS, CDR2 YYNGEE. This CDR3 is 14 amino acids long. CDR3 protein: CASSVTGGANVLTF. The CDR3 DNA reads TGTGCCAGCAGCGTAACGGGCGGGGCCAACGTCCTGACTTTC.

At least ten counts were recorded for this clonotype. As an off-target read in a library built for alpha chains, this beta chain has a frequency of little significance. The gene calls are TRBV6-2 or TRBV6-3 and TRBJ2-4, with D unresolved. The CDR3 is made up of 12 amino acids. Germline V gives CDR1 MNHEY, CDR2 SVGEGT. V was shortened by 3 bases and J by 8 bases, with 8 bases between the two germline ends. CDR3 DNA sequence: TGTGCCAGCAGTTATCCCAGTGACATTCAGTACTTC. Its protein product is CASSYPSDIQYF.

This clonotype showed up many times. Since the library was made to target alpha chains, this beta chain is a stray read and its abundance is not meaningful. The chain links TRBV20-1 to TRBJ2-7; 8 nucleotides align to TRBD1. CDR3 length: 15 amino acids. After removal of 4 bases from V and 3 bases from J, the junction contained 11 bases not matched to a gene. Germline loops: CDR1 DFQATT, CDR2 SNEGSKA (reference sequence). The CDR3 is CSATETGTGRYEQYF. The CDR3 coding sequence is TGCAGTGCTACGGAAACCGGGACAGGCCGCTACGAGCAGTACTTC.

In its sample, this clonotype was seen many times. This beta chain lies outside the target of a library built for alpha chains; its clone size means little. V usage is TRBV29-1 and J usage is TRBJ1-1, with TRBD1 as a possible D gene (5 bases). The germline V gene encodes CDR1 SQVTM and CDR2 ANQGSEA. Trimming took 5 bases from V and 11 from J, leaving 15 bases between them. CDR3 length: 11 amino acids. CDR3 protein: CSVNFQGRAFF. CDR3 bases: TGCAGCGTTAACTTCCAGGGTAGGGCTTTCTTT.

At least ten counts were recorded for this clonotype. This beta chain appears as a stray read in a library generated for alpha chains; its size is not informative. The chain employs TRBV20-1 and TRBJ1-2, with 8 bases aligning to TRBD1. Germline V lookup: CDR1 DFQATT, CDR2 SNEGSKA (reference sequence). The CDR3 length is 12 residues. CDR3 loop: CTAQGESYGYTF. As DNA, the CDR3 is TGCACCGCACAGGGGGAGTCCTATGGCTACACCTTC.

This clonotype has a count of ten or more. This beta chain turned up in a library designed for alpha chains; as an off-target read, its abundance says little. The chain couples TRBV7-2 to TRBJ1-1; unclear D gene. V lost 6 bases and J lost 7, with 12 bases in between. CDR3 size: 12 residues. Per the germline V gene, CDR1 is SGHTA and CDR2 is FQGNSA. The CDR3 DNA is TGTGCCAGCAGAGCTTATACGGGTGAAGCTTTCTTT. Translating gives CASRAYTGEAFF.

This clonotype was recorded at least ten times. This beta chain is a stray read from a library made for alpha chains; its abundance is not meaningful. As DNA, the CDR3 is TGTGCCAGCAGCACTGACAGGGTCCTGGTGAACACTGAAGCTTTCTTT. It codes for CASSTDRVLVNTEAFF. The chain joins TRBV6-5 to TRBJ1-1, with 7 bases fitting TRBD1. With 6 bases clipped from V and 0 bases from J, the junction kept 10 bases outside the gene matches. Germline CDR1 reads MNHEY; CDR2 reads SVGAGI. The CDR3 loop spans 16 amino acids.